The clone carrying this T cell receptor (beta chain) was counted a few times. Its matching antigen is unknown. The sample belongs to a study of identical twins. Regarding the study as a whole: Abundant cord blood beta clonotypes carried fewer insertions; memory repertoires showed none. The authors drew conclusions from cross-sectional statistical analysis rather than following the same donors. Those out-of-frame alpha sequences shared by twins showed an excess of low generation probability.

Germline CDR1 LGHNT, CDR2 FRNRAP. This CDR3 comprises 14 residues. V was pared by 1 base and J by 4 bases, with 8 bases between. TCRdb reanalysed the 5' RACE reads using MiXCR and keeps one entry per CDR3 protein. The sample holds about 530,000 distinct CDR3 sequences, approximately 20% seen once. These data also formed part of another study, on yellow fever vaccine responses in identical twins.

The TCR was taken from a woman between 18 and 29 years old in good health. The sample consisted of CD4+ T cells sorted from blood. This chain uses TRBV12-5 with TRBJ2-1; D gene ambiguous. The CDR3 nucleotides read TGTGCTAGTGGTTTGGGCCAGGAATACAATGAGCAGTTCTTC. It yields the protein CASGLGQEYNEQFF.